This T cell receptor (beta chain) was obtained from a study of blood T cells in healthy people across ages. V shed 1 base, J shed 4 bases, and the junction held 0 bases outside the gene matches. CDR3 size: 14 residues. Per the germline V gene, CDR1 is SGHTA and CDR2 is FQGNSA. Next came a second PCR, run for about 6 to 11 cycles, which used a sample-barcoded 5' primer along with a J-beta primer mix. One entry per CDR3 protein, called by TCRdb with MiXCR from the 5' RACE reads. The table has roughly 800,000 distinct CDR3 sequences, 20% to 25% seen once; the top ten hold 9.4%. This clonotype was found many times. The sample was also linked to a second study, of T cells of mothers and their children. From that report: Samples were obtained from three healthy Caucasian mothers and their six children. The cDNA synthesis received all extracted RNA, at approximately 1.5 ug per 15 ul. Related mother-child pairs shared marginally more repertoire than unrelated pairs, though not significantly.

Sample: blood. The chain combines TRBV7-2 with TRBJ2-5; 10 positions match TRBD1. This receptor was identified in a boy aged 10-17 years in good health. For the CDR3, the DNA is TGTGCCAGCAGCTTAGGGACAGGGGGAGAGACCCAGTACTTC. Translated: CASSLGTGGETQYF.